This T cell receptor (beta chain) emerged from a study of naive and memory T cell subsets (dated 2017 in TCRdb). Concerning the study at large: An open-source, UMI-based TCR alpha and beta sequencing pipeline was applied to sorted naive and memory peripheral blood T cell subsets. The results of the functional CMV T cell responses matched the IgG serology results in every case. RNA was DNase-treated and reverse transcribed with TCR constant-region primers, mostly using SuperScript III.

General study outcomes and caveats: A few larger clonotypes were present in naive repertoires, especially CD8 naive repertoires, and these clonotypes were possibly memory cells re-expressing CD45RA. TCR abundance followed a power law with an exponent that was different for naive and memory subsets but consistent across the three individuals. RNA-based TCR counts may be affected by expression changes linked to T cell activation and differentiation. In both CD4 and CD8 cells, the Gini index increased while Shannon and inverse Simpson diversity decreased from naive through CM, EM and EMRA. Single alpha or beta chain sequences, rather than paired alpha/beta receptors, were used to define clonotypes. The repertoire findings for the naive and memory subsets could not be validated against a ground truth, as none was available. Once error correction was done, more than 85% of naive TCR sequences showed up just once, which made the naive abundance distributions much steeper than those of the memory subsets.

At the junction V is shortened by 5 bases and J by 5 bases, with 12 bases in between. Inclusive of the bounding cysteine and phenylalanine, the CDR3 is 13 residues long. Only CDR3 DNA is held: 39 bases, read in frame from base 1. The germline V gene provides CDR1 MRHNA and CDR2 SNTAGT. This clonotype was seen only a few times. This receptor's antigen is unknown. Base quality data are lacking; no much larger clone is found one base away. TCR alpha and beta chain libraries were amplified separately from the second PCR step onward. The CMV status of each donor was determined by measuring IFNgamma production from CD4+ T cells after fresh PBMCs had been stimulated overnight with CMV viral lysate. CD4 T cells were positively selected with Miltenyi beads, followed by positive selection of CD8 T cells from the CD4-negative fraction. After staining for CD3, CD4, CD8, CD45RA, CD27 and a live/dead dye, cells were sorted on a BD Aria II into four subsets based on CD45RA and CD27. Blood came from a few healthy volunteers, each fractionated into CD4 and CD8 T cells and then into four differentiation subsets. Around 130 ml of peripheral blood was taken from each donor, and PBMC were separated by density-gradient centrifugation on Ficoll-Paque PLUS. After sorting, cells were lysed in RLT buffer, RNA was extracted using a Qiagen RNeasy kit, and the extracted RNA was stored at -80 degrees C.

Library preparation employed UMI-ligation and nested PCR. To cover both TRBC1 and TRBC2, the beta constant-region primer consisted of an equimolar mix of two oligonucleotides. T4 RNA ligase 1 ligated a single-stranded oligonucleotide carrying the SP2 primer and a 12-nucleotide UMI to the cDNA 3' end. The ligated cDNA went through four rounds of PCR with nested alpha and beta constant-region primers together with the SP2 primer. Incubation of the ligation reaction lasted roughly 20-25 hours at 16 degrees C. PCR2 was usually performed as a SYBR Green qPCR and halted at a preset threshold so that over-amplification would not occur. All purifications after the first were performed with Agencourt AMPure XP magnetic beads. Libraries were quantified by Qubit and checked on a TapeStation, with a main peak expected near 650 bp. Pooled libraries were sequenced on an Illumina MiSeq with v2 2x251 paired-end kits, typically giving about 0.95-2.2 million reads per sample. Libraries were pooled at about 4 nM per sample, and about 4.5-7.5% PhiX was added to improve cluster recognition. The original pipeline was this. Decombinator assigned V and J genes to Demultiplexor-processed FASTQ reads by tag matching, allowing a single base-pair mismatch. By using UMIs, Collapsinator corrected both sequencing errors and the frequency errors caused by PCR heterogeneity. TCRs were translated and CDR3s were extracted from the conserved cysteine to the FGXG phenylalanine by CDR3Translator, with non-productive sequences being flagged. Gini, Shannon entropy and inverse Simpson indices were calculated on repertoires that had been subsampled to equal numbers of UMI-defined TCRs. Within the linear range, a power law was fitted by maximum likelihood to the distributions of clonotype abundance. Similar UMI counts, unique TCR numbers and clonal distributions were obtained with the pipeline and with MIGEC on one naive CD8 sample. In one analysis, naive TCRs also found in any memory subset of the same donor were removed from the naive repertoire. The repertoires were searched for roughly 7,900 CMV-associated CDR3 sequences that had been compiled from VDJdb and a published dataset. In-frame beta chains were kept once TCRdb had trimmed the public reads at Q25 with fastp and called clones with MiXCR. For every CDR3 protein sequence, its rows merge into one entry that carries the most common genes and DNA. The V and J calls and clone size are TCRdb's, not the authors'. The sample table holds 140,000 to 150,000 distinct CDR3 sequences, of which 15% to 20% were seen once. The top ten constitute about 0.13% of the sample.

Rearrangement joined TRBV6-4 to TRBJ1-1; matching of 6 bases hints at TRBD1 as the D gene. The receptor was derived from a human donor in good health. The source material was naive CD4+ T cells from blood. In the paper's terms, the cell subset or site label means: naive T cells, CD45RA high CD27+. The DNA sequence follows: TGTGCCAGCAGTCCGGCACAGGGTACTGAAGCTTTCTTT. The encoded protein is CASSPAQGTEAFF.